These 22 T cell receptor beta chains were all obtained from the same sample, sequenced in a study of CD8+CD57+ T cells in acquired aplastic anemia. The template used for profiling TCR beta VDJ and CDR3 was genomic DNA. TCRdb reprocessed the reads with MiXCR, giving one entry per CDR3 protein. The data contain about 200,000 distinct CDR3 sequences, approximately 51% of them seen just once; the ten biggest clones take up approximately 20%. Selection for sequencing was limited to patients who had shown CD8+CD57+ cell expansion by flow cytometry. Sequencing input: sorted CD4+, CD8+, or CD8+CD57+ T cells (not recorded which) from PBMCs. The receptors stem from a human donor with aplastic anemia.

About this clonotype itself: It is likely a read error, because the conserved phenylalanine at the end of the CDR3 is missing. This chain connects TRBV12-3 or TRBV12-4 to TRBJ1-6; D is undetermined. CDR3 length: 13 amino acids. The CDR3 sequence is CASSFENNSPLHS. CDR3 sequence (DNA): TGTGCCAGCAGTTTCGAGAATAACTCACCCCTCCACTCT.

The V gene is TRBV6-1, the J gene TRBJ1-6; D may be TRBD1 (5 bases). The CDR3 is 13 amino acids. Trimming left V 7 bases short and J 6 bases short, with 10 bases between. Germline CDR1 reads MNHNS; CDR2 reads SASEGT. CDR3 sequence reads: CASTLTANSPLHF. The CDR3 coding sequence is TGTGCCAGCACGTTGACAGCTAATTCACCCCTCCACTTT.

This rearrangement joins TRBV29-1 to TRBJ2-1, with D hard to call. Trimming pared 3 bases from V and 5 bases from J, leaving 5 bases between. Germline V CDR1 and CDR2: SQVTM, ANQGSEA. This CDR3 has 11 amino acids. The CDR3 sequence: CSVEMDNEQFF. The CDR3 DNA reads as TGCAGCGTTGAGATGGACAATGAGCAGTTCTTC.

The chain employs TRBV29-1 and TRBJ1-2, with D perhaps matching TRBD1 (6 bases). Trimming cost V 3 bases and J 7 bases, with 15 bases left between them. The CDR3 totals 13 residues. Germline loops: CDR1 SQVTM, CDR2 ANQGSEA. Here the CDR3 reads CSVDRTGTGGYTF. The CDR3 nucleotides read TGCAGCGTTGATCGTACAGGGACGGGTGGCTACACCTTC. Using reference TRBV29-1 and TRBJ1-2 for the parts outside the CDR3, the full variable domain is SAVISQKPSRDICQRGTSLTIQCQVDSQVTMMFWYRQQPGQSLTLIATANQGSEATYESGFVIDKFPISRPNLTFSTLTVSNMSPEDSSIYLCSVDRTGTGGYTFGSGTRLTVV.

This clonotype appeared many times. This chain connects TRBV7-9 to TRBJ2-5, with 8 nucleotides matching TRBD2. The germline V gene encodes CDR1 SEHNR and CDR2 FQNEAQ (reference sequence). The CDR3 covers 14 residues. Trimming cost V 9 bases and J 1 base; bases outside gene matches: 7. CDR3 sequence (DNA): TGTGCCAGTGAGAGAGCGGGGGCCCAAGAGACCCAGTACTTC. Its protein product is CASERAGAQETQYF.

This clonotype was detected a few times. The rearrangement links TRBV7-8 to TRBJ2-7; perhaps TRBD1 as D (5 bases). Germline CDR1 and CDR2: SGHVS and FQNEAQ. The CDR3 is 13 residues long. V lost 1 base to trimming and J lost 12 bases, with 16 bases between them. The CDR3 nucleotides read TGTGCCAGCAGCTTAGGTGACATGGACATGGTGTACTTC. Its protein is CASSLGDMDMVYF.

In its sample, this clonotype was seen many times. The gene calls are TRBV5-8 and TRBJ1-5; the match to TRBD1 covers 7 bases. The CDR3 spans 14 residues. The V gene's germline CDR1 is SGHTS and CDR2 YDEGEE. With V trimmed by 4 bases and J by 6 bases, 7 bases remained unmatched. CDR3 sequence (DNA): TGTGCCAGCAGCCAAGGACAGGAGAGTCAGCCCCAGCATTTT. Residues: CASSQGQESQPQHF.

This clonotype has a single count. This sequence joins TRBV2 and TRBJ2-3, with D unresolved. The length of the CDR3 is 12 residues. V was pared by 6 bases and J by 4 bases, with 8 bases between. Germline V gives CDR1 SNHLY, CDR2 FYNNEI. CDR3 amino acids: CASRDRADTQYF. As DNA, the CDR3 is TGTGCCAGCAGGGACCGCGCAGATACGCAGTATTTT.

Note on this clonotype: A read error is possible here, since a much larger clone lies one base away. The V call is TRBV12-3 or TRBV12-4, the J call TRBJ2-3; D perhaps matches TRBD2 (6 bases). The length of the CDR3 is 15 residues. Trimming shortened V by 2 bases and J by 2 bases, and 11 bases separated the two germline ends. The CDR3 spells CASSLTAGTTDTQYF. CDR3 sequence (DNA): TGTGCCAGCAGTTTAACCGCGGGGACCACAGATACGCAGTATTTT.

Only one count was recorded for this clonotype. J is TRBJ2-7 and V is TRBV24-1; tentatively, D is TRBD1 or TRBD2 (5 bases each). CDR3 length equals 13 residues. V lost 8 bases, J lost 2 bases, and 12 bases lay in between. Germline V gives CDR1 KGHDR, CDR2 SFDVKD. The CDR3 coding sequence is TGTGCCACCACATCGTGGGGGACCTACGAGCAGTACTTC. This translates into CATTSWGTYEQYF.

In this sample, this clonotype turned up many times. The chain links TRBV20-1 to TRBJ2-1, with 12 bases fitting TRBD2. The trim removed 3 bases at V and 12 bases at J, leaving 9 bases unmatched. The CDR3 has 14 residues. Germline V gives CDR1 DFQATT, CDR2 SNEGSKA (reference sequence). CDR3 sequence reads: CSARTSGGIEVQFF. As DNA, the CDR3 is TGCAGTGCTAGGACTAGCGGGGGCATAGAGGTGCAGTTCTTC.

This clonotype was seen many times. The chain uses TRBV5-1 and TRBJ1-3, with D possibly TRBD1 on 5 matching bases. CDR1 is SGHRS, CDR2 YFSETQ, per germline. Trimming stripped 5 bases from V and 1 base from J, with 7 bases between. There are 13 residues in the CDR3. Written as DNA, the CDR3 is TGCGCCAGCAGGGCAGGGTCTGGAAACACCATATATTTT. Translation: CASRAGSGNTIYF.

This clonotype has a count of ten or more. The CDR3 nucleotides are TGTGCCAGCAGCGGGGCTGACAGGTGGTACTCACCCCTCCACTTT. Translation: CASSGADRWYSPLHF. The chain recombines TRBV9 with TRBJ1-6, with D perhaps matching TRBD1 (6 bases). Germline CDR1 and CDR2: SGDLS and YYNGEE. V lost 3 bases to trimming and J lost 10 bases, with 17 bases between them. The CDR3 extends over 15 amino acids.

The J gene is TRBJ2-7, the V gene TRBV15, with 7 bases that match TRBD1. V lost 3 bases, J lost 5 bases, and 10 bases stayed unmatched. Germline V gene sequence: CDR1 LNHNV, CDR2 YYDKDF (reference sequence). The CDR3 runs to 15 residues. Here the CDR3 DNA reads TGTGCCACCAGCAGCTCCCCGGGACAGCTCGACGAGCAGTACTTC. Translated: CATSSSPGQLDEQYF.

This clonotype was counted a few times. This chain joins TRBV24-1 and TRBJ1-2; 7 bases fit TRBD1. Germline values: CDR1 KGHDR, CDR2 SFDVKD. CDR3 length equals 15 residues. The J segment lost 4 bases and the V segment lost 2 bases, leaving 6 bases of the junction unmatched. The CDR3 coding sequence is TGTGCCACCAGTGATTCCGGGACAGCCTTCTATGGCTACACCTTC. Amino acids: CATSDSGTAFYGYTF.

V usage is TRBV15 and J usage is TRBJ1-2, with TRBD1 matching 8 bases. This CDR3 contains 13 residues. In germline, CDR1 is LNHNV, CDR2 YYDKDF (reference sequence). DNA of the CDR3: TGTGTCGCCAGCAGGACAGGGTACTATGGCTACACCTTC. Translated: CVASRTGYYGYTF.

This clonotype was seen a handful of times. This chain links TRBV15 with TRBJ1-1; no reliable D call. Germline CDR1 LNHNV, CDR2 YYDKDF (reference sequence). V was cut by 0 bases and J by 3 bases, with 11 bases left in between. The CDR3 sequence is 15 residues long. The CDR3 region is CATSREEGWDTEAFF. In nucleotides, the CDR3 is TGTGCCACCAGCAGAGAAGAGGGATGGGACACTGAAGCTTTCTTT.

This clonotype was seen many times. J is TRBJ1-4 and V is TRBV12-3 or TRBV12-4; tentatively, D is TRBD1 (5 bases). V dropped 7 bases and J dropped 11 bases, with 23 bases sitting between them. This CDR3 has 15 residues. CDR3 DNA sequence: TGTGCCAGCAACCAGAGGGGCAGCGGGGATGGGAAACTGTTTTTT. This codes for CASNQRGSGDGKLFF.

This chain links TRBV19 with TRBJ1-2, with D perhaps matching TRBD1 (5 bases). Trimming removed 5 bases at V and 12 bases at J, with 22 bases between. CDR1 is LNHDA and CDR2 is SQIVND in the germline V gene (reference sequence). CDR3 length equals 14 residues. CDR3: CASSSYRSNSGNTF. Here the CDR3 DNA reads TGTGCCAGTAGTTCCTACAGGTCGAACTCTGGAAACACCTTC. The variable domain in full, completed from reference TRBV19 and TRBJ1-2, reads DGGITQSPKYLFRKEGQNVTLSCEQNLNHDAMYWYRQDPGQGLRLIYYSQIVNDFQKGDIAEGYSVSREKKESFPLTVTSAQKNPTAFYLCASSSYRSNSGNTFGSGTRLTVV.

J is TRBJ2-5 and V is TRBV7-2, with 7 positions matching TRBD2. This CDR3 is 16 amino acids long. The germline gives CDR1 SGHTA, CDR2 FQGNSA. V gave up 2 bases and J gave up 0 bases; unmatched junction bases: 6. The CDR3 DNA is TGTGCCAGCAGCTTAAATGGGGGGGGTAACCAAGAGACCCAGTACTTC. Its protein product is CASSLNGGGNQETQYF.

A word on this clonotype: Here the CDR3 omits its conserved ending phenylalanine or tryptophan, so a read error is the likely source. The DNA is left out, because the CDR3 cannot be placed on it with certainty; the CDR3 is given as TCRdb lists it. The rearrangement links TRBV7-6 to TRBJ2-5. Ends included, the CDR3 has 15 residues. Germline loops: CDR1 SGHVS, CDR2 FNYEAQ. This chain's CDR3 is CASSPRDGNQETRYY.

The genes are TRBV19 and TRBJ2-7; 13 bases agree with TRBD2. Trimming at V came to 4 bases and at J to 5 bases, leaving 5 bases not matched to a gene. The CDR3 covers 15 residues. In germline, CDR1 is LNHDA, CDR2 SQIVND (reference sequence). CDR3 region: CASSRGLAGPHEQYF. In DNA, the CDR3 is TGTGCCAGTAGTAGGGGACTAGCGGGACCCCACGAGCAGTACTTC.